These 13 T cell receptor beta chains originate from one sample sequenced in a study of T cells in Graves' hyperthyroidism and ophthalmopathy. Regions amplified from RNA transcripts were the TCR beta CDR3 regions. The HTBI primer set drove a first-round RT-PCR of the TCR CDR3. Each CDR3 protein is one row after TCRdb ran MiXCR on the multiplex PCR reads. This table has 50,000 to 60,000 distinct CDR3 sequences, around half appearing once. Sequencing was performed on blood. The origin of the receptors is a woman aged 45-60 years with Graves' ophthalmopathy.

This clonotype was seen at least ten times. The CDR3 protein is CASSRRKQGGEQYF. In DNA form, the CDR3 reads TGTGCCAGCAGTAGAAGAAAACAGGGTGGCGAGCAGTACTTC. The V and J genes are TRBV7-2 and TRBJ2-7; possible D gene TRBD1, 6 bases. Germline values: CDR1 SGHTA, CDR2 FQGNSA. V was trimmed by 6 bases and J by 6 bases, leaving 18 bases between them. This CDR3 spans 14 amino acids.

V gene TRBV19 combines with J gene TRBJ2-7; 9 nucleotides agree with TRBD2. Germline values: CDR1 LNHDA, CDR2 SQIVND (reference sequence). The CDR3 sequence is 18 residues long. With 7 bases clipped from V and 1 base from J, the junction kept 17 bases outside the gene matches. CDR3 region: CASTSTAGGELASYEQYF. The CDR3 region has the DNA TGTGCCAGTACCTCTACAGCGGGGGGCGAGTTAGCGTCCTACGAGCAGTACTTC.

This clonotype was seen ten or more times. The junction departs from germline at one end; a sequencing error may be responsible. The chain has TRBV11-2 and TRBJ1-6; D not certain. The CDR3 is 12 amino acids. CDR1 is SGHAT and CDR2 is FQNNGV in the germline V gene. In nucleotides, the CDR3 is TGTGCCAGCAGCTCCAATAATTCACCCCTCCACTTT. Encoded protein: CASSSNNSPLHF.

This clonotype occurred many times. This sequence joins TRBV6-2 or TRBV6-3 and TRBJ2-1; D may correspond to TRBD1 or TRBD2 (5 bases each). Trimming removed 8 bases at V and 3 bases at J, with 5 bases between. Germline V gives CDR1 MNHEY, CDR2 SVGEGT. The CDR3 extends over 11 amino acids. CDR3 region: CASGGYNEQFF. The CDR3 nucleotides are TGTGCCAGCGGGGGCTACAATGAGCAGTTCTTC.

The genes are TRBV10-1 and TRBJ2-3; D is undetermined. Germline V gene lookup returns CDR1 WNHNN and CDR2 SYGVQD (reference sequence). This CDR3 comprises 14 residues. With 6 bases removed from V and 6 bases from J, the gap between germline ends came to 16 bases. The CDR3 region has the DNA TGCGCCAGCAGACGACGCGGAGTGGGGGATACGCAGTATTTT. Its protein is CASRRRGVGDTQYF.

V usage is TRBV5-6 and J usage is TRBJ2-5; D perhaps matches TRBD1 (7 bases). This CDR3 has 13 residues. Trimming pared 2 bases from V and 4 bases from J, leaving 9 bases between. CDR1 is SGHDT and CDR2 is YYEEEE in the germline V gene. The CDR3 bases are TGTGCCAGCAGCTTCCAGGGGGGAGAGACCCAGTACTTC. Amino acids: CASSFQGGETQYF.

As concerns this clonotype: At one of its ends the junction is not consistent with the germline gene, which may arise from a read error. The rearrangement uses TRBV7-2 and TRBJ2-6; D is uncertain. Germline-derived CDR1 and CDR2 are SGHTA and FQGNSA. The CDR3 consists of 8 residues. The CDR3: CASSGPAW. The CDR3 coding sequence is TGTGCCAGCAGCGGACCTGCTTGG. Full variable domain (outside the CDR3, taken from reference TRBV7-2 and TRBJ2-6): GAGVSQSPSNKVTEKGKDVELRCDPISGHTALYWYRQSLGQGLEFLIYFQGNSAPDKSGLPSDRFSAERTGGSVSTLTIQRTQQEDSAVYLCASSGPAWGAGSRLTVL.

For this clonotype: Given the absence of the conserved phenylalanine or tryptophan at the CDR3 end, a read error is likely. This chain joins TRBV7-7 and TRBJ2-1, with D hard to call. The V gene's germline CDR1 is SSHAT and CDR2 FNYEAQ (reference sequence). This CDR3 is built from 14 residues. The CDR3 sequence is CASSLTRSYNEQFL. Written as DNA, the CDR3 is TGTGCTAGCAGCCTAACGAGGTCCTACAATGAGCAGTTCCTC.

V gene TRBV24-1 combines with J gene TRBJ2-1; 9 nucleotides match TRBD2. Per the germline V gene, CDR1 is KGHDR and CDR2 is SFDVKD. The CDR3 contains 15 residues. V lost 7 bases to trimming and J lost 0 bases; unmatched junction nucleotides: 3. The CDR3: CATRASGASYNEQFF. The CDR3, as DNA: TGTGCCACCAGGGCTAGCGGGGCCTCCTACAATGAGCAGTTCTTC.

The rearrangement links TRBV7-2 to TRBJ1-1, with D unresolved. This CDR3 has 13 amino acids. CDR1 SGHTA and CDR2 FQGNSA come from the germline V gene. V lost 1 base, J lost 7 bases, and 10 bases lay in between. The CDR3 spells CASSLVGMVEAFF. As DNA, the CDR3 is TGTGCCAGCAGCTTAGTAGGGATGGTTGAAGCTTTCTTT.

This clonotype came up many times. The J gene is TRBJ2-7, the V gene TRBV7-9, with 7 bases identical to TRBD2. With 1 base clipped from V and 4 bases from J, the junction kept 7 bases outside the gene matches. Looked up from germline, CDR1 is SEHNR and CDR2 is FQNEAQ (reference sequence). The CDR3 contains 15 residues. CDR3 in amino acids: CASSLGGSRGYEQYF. The CDR3 coding sequence is TGTGCCAGCAGCTTAGGCGGGAGTAGGGGTTACGAGCAGTACTTC.

About this clonotype: A clone one base away is much larger, so this may be a read error. The chain links TRBV12-3 or TRBV12-4 to TRBJ2-3; D unresolved. The CDR3 is 11 amino acids. Trimming cost V 4 bases and J 5 bases, with 4 bases left between them. CDR3 in DNA: TGTGCCAGCAGTTCCCGAGATACGCAGTATTTT. As protein: CASSSRDTQYF.

The chain carries TRBV2 and TRBJ2-1; 7 bases are a match to TRBD1. Germline V gene lookup returns CDR1 SNHLY and CDR2 FYNNEI. J was trimmed by 12 bases and V by 6 bases; bases with no gene match: 11. This CDR3 region has 13 residues. The CDR3 nucleotides are TGTGCCAGCAGAGGGGACAGATACGATGTGCAGTTCTTC. Its translation is CASRGDRYDVQFF.